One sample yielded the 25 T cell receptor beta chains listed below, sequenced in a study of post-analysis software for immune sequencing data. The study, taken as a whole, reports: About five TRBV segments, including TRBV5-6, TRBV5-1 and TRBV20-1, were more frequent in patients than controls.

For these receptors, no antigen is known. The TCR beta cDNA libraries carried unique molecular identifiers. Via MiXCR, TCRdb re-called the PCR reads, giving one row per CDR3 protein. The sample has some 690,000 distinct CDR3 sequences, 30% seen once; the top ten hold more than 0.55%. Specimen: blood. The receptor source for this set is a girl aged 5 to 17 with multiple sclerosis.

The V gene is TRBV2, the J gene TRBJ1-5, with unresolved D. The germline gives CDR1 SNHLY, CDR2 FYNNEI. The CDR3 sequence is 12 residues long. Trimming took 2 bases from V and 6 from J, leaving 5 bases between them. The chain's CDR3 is CASSETGQPQHF. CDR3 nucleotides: TGTGCCAGCAGTGAAACGGGTCAGCCCCAGCATTTT.

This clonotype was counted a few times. CDR3 nucleotide sequence: TGTGCCAGCAGACACAGGCCCCTGAACACTGAAGCTTTCTTT. Residues: CASRHRPLNTEAFF. The V call is TRBV3-1, the J call TRBJ1-1, with D possibly being TRBD1 (5 bases). V lost 6 bases, J lost 0 bases, and 11 bases lay in between. From germline, CDR1 is LGHDT and CDR2 YNNKEL (reference sequence). The CDR3 is 14 amino acids.

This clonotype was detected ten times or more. DNA of the CDR3: TGCAGTGCTCAATCGGGACAGGGGTGGAAGACCCAGTACTTC. The encoded protein is CSAQSGQGWKTQYF. The chain uses TRBV20-1 and TRBJ2-5; TRBD1 agrees at 10 bases. J lost 6 bases, V lost 5 bases, and 9 bases had no gene match. The CDR3 runs to 14 residues. CDR1 and CDR2 (germline): DFQATT, SNEGSKA (reference sequence).

The CDR3, as DNA: TGTGCCAGCAGTTCCCCGGGACAGGGACGTTGGCAGACCCAGTACTTC. Its protein product is CASSSPGQGRWQTQYF. The chain couples TRBV7-9 to TRBJ2-5; the match to TRBD1 covers 9 bases. Germline V gene data show CDR1 as SEHNR and CDR2 as FQNEAQ (reference sequence). V gave up 6 bases and J gave up 6 bases; unmatched junction bases: 14. The CDR3 totals 16 residues.

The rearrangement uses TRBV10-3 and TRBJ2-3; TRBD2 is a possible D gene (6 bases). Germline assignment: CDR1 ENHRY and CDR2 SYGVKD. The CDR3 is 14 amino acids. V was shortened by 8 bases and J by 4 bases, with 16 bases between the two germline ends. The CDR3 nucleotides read TGTGCCATCTCCATGACTTCGGGGGCAGATACGCAGTATTTT. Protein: CAISMTSGADTQYF.

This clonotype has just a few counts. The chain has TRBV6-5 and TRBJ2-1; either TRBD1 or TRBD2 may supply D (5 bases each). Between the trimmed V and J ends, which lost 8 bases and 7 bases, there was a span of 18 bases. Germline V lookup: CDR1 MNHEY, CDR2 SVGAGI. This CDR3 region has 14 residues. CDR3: CASGTRGPVNEQFF. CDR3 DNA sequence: TGTGCCAGCGGGACCCGAGGGCCGGTGAATGAGCAGTTCTTC.

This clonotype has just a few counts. The chain's CDR3 is CSARDRDVPYEQYF. The CDR3 region has the DNA TGCAGTGCCCGTGACAGGGATGTTCCCTACGAGCAGTACTTC. V and J are TRBV20-1 and TRBJ2-7; 7 bases align to TRBD1. Germline CDR1 reads DFQATT; CDR2 reads SNEGSKA (reference sequence). The CDR3 extends over 14 amino acids. Trimming took 6 bases from V and 2 from J; bases not matched to a gene: 10.

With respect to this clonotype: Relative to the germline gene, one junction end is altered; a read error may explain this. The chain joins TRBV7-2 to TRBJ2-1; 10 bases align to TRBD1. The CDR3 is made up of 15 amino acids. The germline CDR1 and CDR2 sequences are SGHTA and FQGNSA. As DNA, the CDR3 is TGTGCCAGCAGCATGACCGGGACAGGGGACAATGGGCAGTTCTTC. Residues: CASSMTGTGDNGQFF.

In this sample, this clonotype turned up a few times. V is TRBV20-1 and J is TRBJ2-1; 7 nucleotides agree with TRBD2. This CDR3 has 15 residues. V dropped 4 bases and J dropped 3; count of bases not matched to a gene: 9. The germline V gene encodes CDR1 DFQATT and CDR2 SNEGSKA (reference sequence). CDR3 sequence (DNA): TGCAGTGCTAAAGTACGGGACTACCTCTACAATGAGCAGTTCTTC. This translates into CSAKVRDYLYNEQFF.

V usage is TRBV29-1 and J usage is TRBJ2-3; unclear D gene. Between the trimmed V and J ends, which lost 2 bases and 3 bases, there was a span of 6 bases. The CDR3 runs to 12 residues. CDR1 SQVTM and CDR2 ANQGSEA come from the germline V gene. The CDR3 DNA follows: TGCAGCGTTGAACCCCAGACAGATACGCAGTATTTT. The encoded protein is CSVEPQTDTQYF.

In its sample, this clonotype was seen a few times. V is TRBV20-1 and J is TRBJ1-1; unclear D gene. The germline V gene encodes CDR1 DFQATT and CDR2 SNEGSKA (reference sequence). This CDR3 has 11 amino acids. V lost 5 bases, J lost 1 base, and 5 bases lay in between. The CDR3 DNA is TGCAGTGCTCGTGGGAACACTGAAGCTTTCTTT. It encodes CSARGNTEAFF.

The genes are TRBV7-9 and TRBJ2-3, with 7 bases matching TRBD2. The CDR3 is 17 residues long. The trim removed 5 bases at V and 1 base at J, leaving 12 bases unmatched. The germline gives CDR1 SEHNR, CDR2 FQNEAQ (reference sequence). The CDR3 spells CASSPSGGGVRTDTQYF. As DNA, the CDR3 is TGTGCCAGCAGCCCCTCGGGGGGAGGAGTCCGCACAGATACGCAGTATTTT. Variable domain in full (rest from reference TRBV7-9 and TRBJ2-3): DTGVSQNPRHKITKRGQNVTFRCDPISEHNRLYWYRQTLGQGPEFLTYFQNEAQLEKSRLLSDRFSAERPKGSFSTLEIQRTEQGDSAMYLCASSPSGGGVRTDTQYFGPGTRLTVL.

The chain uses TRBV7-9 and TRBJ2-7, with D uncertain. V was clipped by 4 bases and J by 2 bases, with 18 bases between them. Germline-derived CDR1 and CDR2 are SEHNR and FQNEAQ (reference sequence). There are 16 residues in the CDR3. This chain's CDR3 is CASSSNREGLTYEQYF. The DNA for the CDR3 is TGTGCCAGCAGCTCCAACCGAGAAGGGCTCACCTACGAGCAGTACTTC.

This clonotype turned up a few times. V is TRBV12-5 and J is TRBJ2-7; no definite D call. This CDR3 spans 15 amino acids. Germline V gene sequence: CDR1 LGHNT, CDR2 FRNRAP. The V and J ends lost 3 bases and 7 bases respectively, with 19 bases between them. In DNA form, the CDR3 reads TGTGCTAGTGGTTTCCCAACCCCTAACACGGAAGAGCAGTACTTC. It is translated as CASGFPTPNTEEQYF.

The CDR3, as DNA: TGCGCCAGCACGGGGAGTTACCATCCAGGAGAGACCCAGTACTTC. It translates to CASTGSYHPGETQYF. V is TRBV4-3 and J is TRBJ2-5, with a weak D call TRBD2 (5 bases). The V gene's germline CDR1 is LGHNA and CDR2 YSLEER. Trimming left V 7 bases short and J 4 bases short, with 19 bases between. The CDR3 totals 15 residues.

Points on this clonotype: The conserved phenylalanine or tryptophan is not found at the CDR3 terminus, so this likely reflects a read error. CDR3 nucleotides: TGTGCCAGCCGGTCGGGTAGCAATCAGCCCCAGCATTGT. This encodes CASRSGSNQPQHC. The chain combines TRBV7-9 with TRBJ1-5; D is unresolved. Germline CDR1 SEHNR, CDR2 FQNEAQ (reference sequence). V lost 8 bases and J 0 bases, leaving 8 bases between the germline ends. This CDR3 region has 13 residues.

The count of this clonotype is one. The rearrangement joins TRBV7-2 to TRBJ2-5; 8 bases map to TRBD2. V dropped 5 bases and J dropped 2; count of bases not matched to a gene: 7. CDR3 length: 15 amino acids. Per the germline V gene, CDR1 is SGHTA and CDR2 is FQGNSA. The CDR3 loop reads CASSPGGGGQETQYF. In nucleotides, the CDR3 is TGTGCCAGCAGCCCGGGGGGCGGGGGGCAAGAGACCCAGTACTTC.

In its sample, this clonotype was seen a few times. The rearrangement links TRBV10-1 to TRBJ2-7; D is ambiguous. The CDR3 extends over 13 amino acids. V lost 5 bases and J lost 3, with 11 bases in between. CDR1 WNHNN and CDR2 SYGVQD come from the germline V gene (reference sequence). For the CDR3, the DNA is TGCGCCAGCAGTAGGTCAGAGAGCTACGAGCAGTACTTC. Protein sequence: CASSRSESYEQYF.

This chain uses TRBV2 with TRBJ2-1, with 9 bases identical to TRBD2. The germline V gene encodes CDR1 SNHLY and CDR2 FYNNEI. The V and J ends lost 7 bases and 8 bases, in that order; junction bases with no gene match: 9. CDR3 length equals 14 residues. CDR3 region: CASNVAGEGYEQFF. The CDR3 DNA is TGTGCCAGCAACGTAGCGGGAGAGGGATATGAGCAGTTCTTC.

In DNA, the CDR3 is TGTGCCAGCAGTTTATTAGGACAGTACTATGGCTACACCTTC. Amino acids: CASSLLGQYYGYTF. The chain carries TRBV28 and TRBJ1-2; weak D call: TRBD1 (6 bases). The CDR3 is made up of 14 amino acids. Germline V lookup: CDR1 MDHEN, CDR2 SYDVKM. V gave up 1 base and J gave up 3 bases, with 9 bases separating them.

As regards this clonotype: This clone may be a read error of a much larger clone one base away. CDR3 sequence (DNA): TGTGCCAGCAGCGGAACGGGGGGCGCTTACTCCTACAATGAGCAGTACTTC. Residues: CASSGTGGAYSYNEQYF. This chain links TRBV6-4 with TRBJ2-7; a weak D match, TRBD2 (7 bases). The CDR3 loop spans 17 amino acids. The V end lost 6 bases, the J end lost 7 bases, and 28 bases lay between the germline ends. The V gene's germline CDR1 is MRHNA and CDR2 SNTAGT.

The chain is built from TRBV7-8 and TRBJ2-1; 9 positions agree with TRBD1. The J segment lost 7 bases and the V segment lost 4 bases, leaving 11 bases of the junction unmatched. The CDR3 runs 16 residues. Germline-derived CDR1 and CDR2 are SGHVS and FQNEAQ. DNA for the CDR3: TGTGCCAGCAGCTCCCTACAGGGGGCACCGGGGAATGAGCAGTTCTTC. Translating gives CASSSLQGAPGNEQFF.

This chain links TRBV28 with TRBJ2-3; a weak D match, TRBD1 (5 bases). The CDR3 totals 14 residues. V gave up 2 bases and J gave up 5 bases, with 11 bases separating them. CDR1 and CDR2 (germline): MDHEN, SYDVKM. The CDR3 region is CASSLATVQDTQYF. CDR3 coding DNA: TGTGCCAGCAGTTTAGCGACAGTACAAGATACGCAGTATTTT. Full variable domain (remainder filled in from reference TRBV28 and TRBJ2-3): DVKVTQSSRYLVKRTGEKVFLECVQDMDHENMFWYRQDPGLGLRLIYFSYDVKMKEKGDIPEGYSVSREKKERFSLILESASTNQTSMYLCASSLATVQDTQYFGPGTRLTVL.

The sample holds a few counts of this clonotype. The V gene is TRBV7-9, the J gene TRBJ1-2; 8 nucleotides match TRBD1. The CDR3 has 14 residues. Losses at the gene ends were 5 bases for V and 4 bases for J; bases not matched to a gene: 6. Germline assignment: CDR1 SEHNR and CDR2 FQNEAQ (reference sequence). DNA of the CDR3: TGTGCCAGCAGCCCACAGGGGGTTGCCTATGGCTACACCTTC. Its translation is CASSPQGVAYGYTF.

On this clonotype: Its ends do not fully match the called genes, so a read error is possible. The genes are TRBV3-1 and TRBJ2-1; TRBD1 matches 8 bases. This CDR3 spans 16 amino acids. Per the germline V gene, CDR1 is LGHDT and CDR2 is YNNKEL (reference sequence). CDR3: CASSPTLRQGKNEQLF. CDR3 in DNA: TGTGCCAGCAGCCCCACCCTGCGACAGGGGAAGAATGAGCAGTTATTC.